Listed below are T cell receptor beta chains from one sample, sequenced in a study of T-cell reconstitution after alpha-beta-depleted transplantation in children. TCRdb reprocessed the PCR reads with MiXCR, giving one entry per CDR3 protein. The data contain about 460,000 distinct CDR3 sequences, about 12% of them seen just once; the ten biggest clones take up about 5.4%. The sample here was PBMCs from the stem cell graft donor, taken from the stem cell graft. The origin of the receptors is a human donor who donated a stem cell graft to a child with combined immunodeficiency. The CDR3 runs from the conserved cysteine through the conserved F or W. The D gene is left open where the match is weak. Clone size is shown for a subset of rows, as once, few, many or a class of expanded clone.

J gene: TRBJ1-6; D gene: -; clone size: -; V gene: TRBV5-1; CDR3 protein: CASSLDSSYNSPLHF; CDR3 DNA: TGCGCCAGCAGCTTGGACAGCTCCTATAATTCACCCCTCCACTTT
J gene: TRBJ2-1; D gene: -; clone size: -; V gene: TRBV6-5; CDR3 protein: CASSSFYNEQFF; CDR3 DNA: TGTGCCAGCAGCTCGTTCTACAATGAGCAGTTCTTC
J gene: TRBJ2-7; D gene: -; clone size: -; V gene: TRBV27; CDR3 protein: CASSSGNTYEQYF; CDR3 DNA: TGTGCCAGCAGTTCGGGGAACACCTACGAGCAGTACTTC
J gene: TRBJ1-2; D gene: -; clone size: -; V gene: TRBV27; CDR3 protein: CASSPIMTDYGYTF; CDR3 DNA: TGTGCCAGCAGTCCCATAATGACGGATTATGGCTACACCTTC
J gene: TRBJ2-2; D gene: TRBD1; clone size: few; V gene: TRBV10-3; CDR3 protein: CAISEGQGAVGELFF; CDR3 DNA: TGTGCCATCAGTGAAGGACAGGGGGCGGTCGGGGAGCTGTTTTTT
J gene: TRBJ1-1; D gene: -; clone size: many; V gene: TRBV29-1; CDR3 protein: CSVEEGGLHTEAFF; CDR3 DNA: TGCAGCGTTGAAGAGGGGGGTCTTCACACTGAAGCTTTCTTT
J gene: TRBJ2-5; D gene: -; clone size: many; V gene: TRBV7-9; CDR3 protein: CASSLSTGPQETQYF; CDR3 DNA: TGTGCCAGCTCCCTATCAACAGGGCCACAAGAGACCCAGTACTTC
J gene: TRBJ2-2; D gene: -; clone size: many; V gene: TRBV6-5; CDR3 protein: CASSYSRVPPGELFF; CDR3 DNA: TGTGCCAGCAGTTACTCCCGGGTTCCACCCGGGGAGCTGTTTTTT
J gene: TRBJ2-7; D gene: TRBD2; clone size: many; V gene: TRBV29-1; CDR3 protein: CSVGPSGSYEQYF; CDR3 DNA: TGCAGCGTCGGTCCTAGCGGGAGCTACGAGCAGTACTTC
J gene: TRBJ2-6; D gene: -; clone size: many; V gene: TRBV29-1; CDR3 protein: CSVVAWEGANVLTF; CDR3 DNA: TGCAGCGTTGTCGCTTGGGAAGGGGCCAACGTCCTGACTTTC
J gene: TRBJ2-3; D gene: -; clone size: few; V gene: TRBV14; CDR3 protein: CASSQGARTDTQYF; CDR3 DNA: TGTGCCAGCAGCCAAGGGGCTAGGACAGATACGCAGTATTTT
J gene: TRBJ2-7; D gene: -; clone size: -; V gene: TRBV2; CDR3 protein: CASRAQLAANYEQYF; CDR3 DNA: TGTGCCAGCCGGGCCCAACTAGCTGCCAACTACGAGCAGTACTTC
J gene: TRBJ2-5; D gene: TRBD2; clone size: -; V gene: TRBV12-3/TRBV12-4; CDR3 protein: CASSLKSPLASGGAETQYF; CDR3 DNA: TGTGCCAGCAGTTTGAAAAGCCCTCTAGCTAGCGGGGGGGCTGAGACCCAGTACTTC
J gene: TRBJ2-1; D gene: -; clone size: few; V gene: TRBV29-1; CDR3 protein: CSVAPSSATYNEQFF; CDR3 DNA: TGCAGCGTTGCTCCCTCTAGCGCCACCTACAATGAGCAGTTCTTC
J gene: TRBJ2-1; D gene: -; clone size: -; V gene: TRBV12-3/TRBV12-4; CDR3 protein: CASTKYSYSEQFF; CDR3 DNA: TGTGCCAGCACCAAATATTCCTATAGTGAGCAGTTCTTC
J gene: TRBJ1-2; D gene: TRBD1; clone size: many; V gene: TRBV4-1; CDR3 protein: CASSQEHRGSYTF; CDR3 DNA: TGCGCCAGCAGCCAAGAGCACAGGGGGAGCTACACCTTC
J gene: TRBJ2-7; D gene: -; clone size: -; V gene: TRBV20-1; CDR3 protein: CSASSRRAYEQYF; CDR3 DNA: TGCAGTGCTAGCTCCCGGAGGGCCTACGAGCAGTACTTC
J gene: TRBJ2-1; D gene: -; clone size: many; V gene: TRBV15; CDR3 protein: CATSRDIREQFF; CDR3 DNA: TGTGCCACCAGCAGAGATATCCGGGAGCAGTTCTTC
J gene: TRBJ2-7; D gene: -; clone size: few; V gene: TRBV10-3; CDR3 protein: CAISERDQRVYEQYF; CDR3 DNA: TGTGCCATCAGTGAGCGGGACCAGAGAGTCTACGAGCAGTACTTC
J gene: TRBJ2-3; D gene: TRBD1; clone size: many; V gene: TRBV12-3/TRBV12-4; CDR3 protein: CASRRTGAAGTDTQYF; CDR3 DNA: TGTGCCAGCAGACGCACAGGGGCCGCCGGCACAGATACGCAGTATTTT
J gene: TRBJ2-5; D gene: TRBD1; clone size: -; V gene: TRBV29-1; CDR3 protein: CSTPGQGAAQYF; CDR3 DNA: TGCAGCACACCGGGACAGGGGGCGGCCCAGTACTTC
J gene: TRBJ2-2; D gene: -; clone size: few; V gene: TRBV6-6; CDR3 protein: CASTFDRPGELFF; CDR3 DNA: TGTGCCAGCACGTTCGACAGACCCGGGGAGCTGTTTTTT
J gene: TRBJ2-7; D gene: -; clone size: few; V gene: TRBV4-3; CDR3 protein: CASSQGPVGILYF; CDR3 DNA: TGCGCCAGCAGCCAAGGTCCAGTGGGGATTCTGTACTTC
J gene: TRBJ1-1; D gene: TRBD1; clone size: -; V gene: TRBV6-2/TRBV6-3; CDR3 protein: CASIPRDRGTEAFF; CDR3 DNA: TGTGCCAGCATCCCAAGGGACAGGGGGACTGAAGCTTTCTTT
J gene: TRBJ2-7; D gene: TRBD1; clone size: many; V gene: TRBV28; CDR3 protein: CASALGTGDHEQYF; CDR3 DNA: TGTGCCAGCGCCCTAGGGACAGGGGACCACGAGCAGTACTTC
J gene: TRBJ1-1; D gene: -; clone size: -; V gene: TRBV7-3; CDR3 protein: CASSLTGRQGWEATEAFF; CDR3 DNA: TGTGCCAGCAGCTTAACGGGGCGGCAGGGATGGGAGGCCACTGAAGCTTTCTTT
J gene: TRBJ2-5; D gene: -; clone size: many; V gene: TRBV15; CDR3 protein: CATSRVGQGATQYF; CDR3 DNA: TGTGCCACCAGCAGAGTGGGGCAGGGAGCGACCCAGTACTTC
J gene: TRBJ1-5; D gene: -; clone size: many; V gene: TRBV7-2; CDR3 protein: CASSLARRDGQPQHF; CDR3 DNA: TGTGCCAGCAGCTTAGCGCGCAGGGACGGTCAGCCCCAGCATTTT
J gene: TRBJ2-3; D gene: -; clone size: -; V gene: TRBV4-3; CDR3 protein: CASSQDLGTGGADTQYF; CDR3 DNA: -
J gene: TRBJ2-3; D gene: -; clone size: -; V gene: TRBV12-3/TRBV12-4; CDR3 protein: CASSLEGGAGTDTQYF; CDR3 DNA: TGTGCCAGCAGTTTGGAGGGGGGAGCCGGCACAGATACGCAGTATTTT
J gene: TRBJ2-4; D gene: TRBD2; clone size: many; V gene: TRBV27; CDR3 protein: CASSSPLSSGRAKNIQYF; CDR3 DNA: TGTGCCAGCAGTTCCCCCCTTTCTAGCGGGAGGGCTAAAAACATTCAGTACTTC
J gene: TRBJ2-1; D gene: TRBD2; clone size: few; V gene: TRBV20-1; CDR3 protein: CSAIAGTGRNEQFF; CDR3 DNA: TGCAGTGCTATAGCGGGGACGGGAAGAAATGAGCAGTTCTTC
J gene: TRBJ1-5; D gene: -; clone size: many; V gene: TRBV12-3/TRBV12-4; CDR3 protein: CASSSQREQPQHF; CDR3 DNA: TGTGCCAGCAGTTCCCAGCGGGAACAGCCCCAGCATTTT
J gene: TRBJ2-1; D gene: TRBD2; clone size: few; V gene: TRBV27; CDR3 protein: CASSLNPAGRDEQFF; CDR3 DNA: TGTGCCAGCAGTTTAAACCCAGCCGGGAGGGATGAGCAGTTCTTC
J gene: TRBJ2-7; D gene: TRBD1; clone size: -; V gene: TRBV7-9; CDR3 protein: CASSHTGGGPYEQYF; CDR3 DNA: TGTGCCAGCAGCCACACAGGGGGAGGTCCCTACGAGCAGTACTTC
J gene: TRBJ1-6; D gene: -; clone size: -; V gene: TRBV25-1; CDR3 protein: CASSELVVDSYNSPLHF; CDR3 DNA: TGTGCCAGCAGTGAATTAGTAGTGGACTCCTATAATTCACCCCTCCACTTT
J gene: TRBJ2-3; D gene: TRBD2; clone size: -; V gene: TRBV12-3/TRBV12-4; CDR3 protein: CASTNSGGTDTQYF; CDR3 DNA: TGTGCCAGCACAAATAGCGGGGGCACAGATACGCAGTATTTT
J gene: TRBJ2-1; D gene: TRBD1; clone size: -; V gene: TRBV29-1; CDR3 protein: CSVDTWTGPGNEQFF; CDR3 DNA: TGCAGCGTTGATACCTGGACAGGGCCTGGCAATGAGCAGTTCTTC
J gene: TRBJ2-7; D gene: TRBD2; clone size: -; V gene: TRBV7-8; CDR3 protein: CATIPGLAVTGPYEQYF; CDR3 DNA: TGTGCCACCATTCCGGGACTAGCGGTGACAGGTCCCTACGAGCAGTACTTC
J gene: TRBJ1-5; D gene: -; clone size: -; V gene: TRBV7-2; CDR3 protein: CASSLGPGQPQHF; CDR3 DNA: TGTGCCAGCAGCTTAGGTCCGGGGCAGCCCCAGCATTTT
J gene: TRBJ2-1; D gene: TRBD2; clone size: few; V gene: TRBV7-9; CDR3 protein: CASSSNSGTSGGDHNEQFF; CDR3 DNA: TGTGCCAGCAGCTCCAATTCCGGGACTAGCGGGGGAGATCACAATGAGCAGTTCTTC